This T cell receptor (beta chain) emerged from a study of blood T cells in healthy people across ages. Findings and caveats of the study: What prevented conclusive comparison of naive and antigen-experienced cells was that PBMCs were unsorted. Diversity of TCR beta per million T cells declined in a roughly linear way with age. Researchers report that TCR beta diversity correlated strongly with naive T cell percentage.

This clonotype was seen a handful of times. What it binds is not known. PCR was performed a second time for roughly 6 to 12 cycles using a sample-barcoded 5' primer and a J-beta primer mix. The template-switch adaptor was a 5' adaptor with 12 random nucleotides. It tagged each cDNA molecule. One entry per CDR3 protein, called by TCRdb with MiXCR from the 5' RACE reads. The sample lists some 900,000 distinct CDR3 sequences; roughly 48% were seen once. From germline, CDR1 is MDHEN and CDR2 SYDVKM. Trimming took 6 bases from V and 2 from J, leaving 18 bases between them. CDR3 length equals 16 residues. This sequence was found in a man under 40 in good health. The rearrangement links TRBV28 to TRBJ2-3; D might be TRBD2 (7 bases). Material: blood. CDR3 sequence (DNA): TGTGCCAGCAGCTCCCAGGGGCGGGGGTACACAGATACGCAGTATTTT. As protein: CASSSQGRGYTDTQYF.